The T cell receptor (beta chain) under discussion was sequenced for a study of immune heterogeneity within non-small cell lung tumors. General observations from the study: There were identical dominant CDR3 beta clonotypes recurring across tumor sites within a patient, together with site-unique high-frequency clones. Comparison across individual patients showed largely distinct high-frequency T-cell receptor beta clonotypes.

In a multiplex PCR, 32 V and 13 J primers amplified TCR beta CDR3. TCRdb re-analysed the multiplex PCR reads in MiXCR, keeping a single row per CDR3 protein. The profile shows approximately 12,000 distinct CDR3 sequences, around 21% of them singletons. CDR1 DFQATT and CDR2 SNEGSKA come from the germline V gene (reference sequence). This CDR3 is 16 amino acids long. Template material for each sample was 550 to 700 ng of bulk tumor genomic DNA. Several far-apart biopsies were taken per primary tumor during surgery. Patients with untreated, newly diagnosed non-small cell lung cancer underwent curative surgery. Remarks on this clonotype: Its matching antigen is unknown. Relative to the germline gene, one junction end is altered; a read error may explain this.

The rearrangement links TRBV20-1 to TRBJ1-1; possible D gene TRBD1, 5 bases. The sample was lung tumor tissue. The TCR sequence derives from a man in his sixties with non-small cell lung cancer. The CDR3 loop is CSARGRAASMKTEAFF. CDR3 in DNA: TGCAGTGCTAGAGGCAGGGCAGCGTCAATGAAGACTGAAGCTTTCTTT.